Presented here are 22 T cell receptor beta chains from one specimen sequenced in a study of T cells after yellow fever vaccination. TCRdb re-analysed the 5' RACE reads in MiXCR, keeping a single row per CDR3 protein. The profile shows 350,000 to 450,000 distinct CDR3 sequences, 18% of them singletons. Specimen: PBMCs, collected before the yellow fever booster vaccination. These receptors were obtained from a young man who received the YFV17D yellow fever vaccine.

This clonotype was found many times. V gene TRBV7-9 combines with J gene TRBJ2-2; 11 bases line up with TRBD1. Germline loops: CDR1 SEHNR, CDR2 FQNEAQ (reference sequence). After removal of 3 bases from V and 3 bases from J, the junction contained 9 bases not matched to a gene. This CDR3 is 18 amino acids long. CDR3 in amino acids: CASSFWTGGNWDTGELFF. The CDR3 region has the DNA TGTGCCAGCAGCTTCTGGACAGGGGGCAACTGGGACACCGGGGAGCTGTTTTTT.

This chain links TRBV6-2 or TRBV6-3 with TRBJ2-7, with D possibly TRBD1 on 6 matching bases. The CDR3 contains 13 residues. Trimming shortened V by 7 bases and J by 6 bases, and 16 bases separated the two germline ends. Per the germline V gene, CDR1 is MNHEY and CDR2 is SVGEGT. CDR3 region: CASTSDSLLEQYV. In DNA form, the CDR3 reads TGTGCCAGCACCTCGGACAGTCTACTCGAGCAGTACGTC.

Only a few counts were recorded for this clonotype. The CDR3 nucleotides read TGCGCCAGCAGCATGCCTCTGGACGGGACCTACGAGCAGTACGTC. Protein: CASSMPLDGTYEQYV. J is TRBJ2-7 and V is TRBV5-1; TRBD2 might be the D (5 bases). The CDR3 has 15 amino acids. From germline, CDR1 is SGHRS and CDR2 YFSETQ. Trimming removed 4 bases from V and 2 bases from J, with 16 bases in between.

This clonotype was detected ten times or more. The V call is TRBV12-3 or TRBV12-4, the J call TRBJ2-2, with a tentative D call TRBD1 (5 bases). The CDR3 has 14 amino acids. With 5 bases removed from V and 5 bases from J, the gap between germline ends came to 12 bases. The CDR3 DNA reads TGTGCCAGCAGTCCAGACAGTTGGACCGGGGAGCTGTTTTTT. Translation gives CASSPDSWTGELFF.

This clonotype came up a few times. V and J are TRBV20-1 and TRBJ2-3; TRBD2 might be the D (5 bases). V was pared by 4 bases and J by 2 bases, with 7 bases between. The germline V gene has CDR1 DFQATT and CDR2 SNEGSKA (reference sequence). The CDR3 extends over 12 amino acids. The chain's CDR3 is CSATGDTDTQYF. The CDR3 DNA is TGCAGTGCTACCGGGGACACAGATACGCAGTATTTT.

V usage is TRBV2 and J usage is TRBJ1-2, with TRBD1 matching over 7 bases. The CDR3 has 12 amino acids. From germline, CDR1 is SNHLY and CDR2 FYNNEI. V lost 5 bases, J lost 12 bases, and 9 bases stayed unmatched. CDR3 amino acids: CASSMTGPDNTF. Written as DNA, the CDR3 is TGTGCCAGCAGTATGACAGGGCCGGACAACACCTTC.

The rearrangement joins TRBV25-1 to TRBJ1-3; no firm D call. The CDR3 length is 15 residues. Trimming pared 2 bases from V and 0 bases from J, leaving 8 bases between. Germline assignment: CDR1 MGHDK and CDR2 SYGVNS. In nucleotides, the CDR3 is TGTGCCAGCAGTGAAGGGGTGATCTCTGGAAACACCATATATTTT. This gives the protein CASSEGVISGNTIYF.

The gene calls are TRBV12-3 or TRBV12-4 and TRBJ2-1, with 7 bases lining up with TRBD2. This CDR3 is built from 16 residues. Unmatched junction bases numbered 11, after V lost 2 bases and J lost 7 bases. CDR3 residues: CASSLRSGDPGNEQFF. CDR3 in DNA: TGTGCCAGCAGTTTACGGAGCGGGGACCCGGGGAATGAGCAGTTCTTC.

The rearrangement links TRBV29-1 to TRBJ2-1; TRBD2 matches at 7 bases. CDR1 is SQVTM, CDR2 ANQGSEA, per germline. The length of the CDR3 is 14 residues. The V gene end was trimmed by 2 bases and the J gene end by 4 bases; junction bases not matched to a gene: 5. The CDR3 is CSVEIRGEYNEQFF. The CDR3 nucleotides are TGCAGCGTTGAAATCCGGGGGGAATACAATGAGCAGTTCTTC.

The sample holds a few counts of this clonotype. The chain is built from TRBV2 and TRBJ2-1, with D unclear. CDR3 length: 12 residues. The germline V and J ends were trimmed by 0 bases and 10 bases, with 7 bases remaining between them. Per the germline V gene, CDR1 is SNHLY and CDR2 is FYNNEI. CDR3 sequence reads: CASSEALLEQFF. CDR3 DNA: TGTGCCAGCAGTGAAGCGCTCCTAGAGCAGTTCTTC.

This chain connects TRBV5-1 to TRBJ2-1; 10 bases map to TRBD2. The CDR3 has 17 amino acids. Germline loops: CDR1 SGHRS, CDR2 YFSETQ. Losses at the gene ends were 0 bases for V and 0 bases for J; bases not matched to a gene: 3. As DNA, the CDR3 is TGCGCCAGCAGCTTGGCCCCTAGCGGGGGCTCCTACAATGAGCAGTTCTTC. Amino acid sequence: CASSLAPSGGSYNEQFF.

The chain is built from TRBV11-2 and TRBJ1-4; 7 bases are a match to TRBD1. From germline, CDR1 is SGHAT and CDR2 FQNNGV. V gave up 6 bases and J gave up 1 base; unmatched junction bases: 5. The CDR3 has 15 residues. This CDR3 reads CASSYRGVTNEKLFF. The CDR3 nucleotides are TGTGCCAGCAGTTACAGGGGTGTAACTAATGAAAAACTGTTTTTT.

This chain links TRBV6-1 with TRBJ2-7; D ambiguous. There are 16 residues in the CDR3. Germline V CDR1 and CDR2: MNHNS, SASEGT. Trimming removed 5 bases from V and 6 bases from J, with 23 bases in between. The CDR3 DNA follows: TGTGCCAGCAGTCCCCGGAGCAAAAGGAACTCAGGCGAGCAGTACGTC. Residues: CASSPRSKRNSGEQYV.

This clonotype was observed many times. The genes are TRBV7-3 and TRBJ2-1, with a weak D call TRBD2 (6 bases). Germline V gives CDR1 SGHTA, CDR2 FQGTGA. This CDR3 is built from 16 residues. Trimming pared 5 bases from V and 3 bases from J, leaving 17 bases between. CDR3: CASSPYRTTLYNEQFF. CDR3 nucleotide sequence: TGTGCCAGCAGCCCTTATCGGACTACCCTCTACAATGAGCAGTTCTTC.

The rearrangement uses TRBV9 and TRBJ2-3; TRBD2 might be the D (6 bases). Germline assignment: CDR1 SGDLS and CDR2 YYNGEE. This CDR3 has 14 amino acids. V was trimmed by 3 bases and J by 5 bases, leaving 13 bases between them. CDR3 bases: TGTGCCAGCAGCGGGAGGGGTTTCGTAGATACGCAGTATTTT. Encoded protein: CASSGRGFVDTQYF.

CDR3 bases: TGCGCCAGCAGTGGTCCGGGCGCGCACGAGCAGTACTTC. This translates into CASSGPGAHEQYF. The chain carries TRBV10-1 and TRBJ2-7; the D is unclear. The CDR3 consists of 13 residues. V was pared by 4 bases and J by 5 bases, with 12 bases between. The germline gives CDR1 WNHNN, CDR2 SYGVQD (reference sequence).

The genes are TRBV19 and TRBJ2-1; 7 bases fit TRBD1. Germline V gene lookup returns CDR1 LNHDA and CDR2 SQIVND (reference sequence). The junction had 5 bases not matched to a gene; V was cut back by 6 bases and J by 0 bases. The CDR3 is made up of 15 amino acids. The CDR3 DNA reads TGTGCCAGTAGCCCCAGGGGGTACTCCTACAATGAGCAGTTCTTC. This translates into CASSPRGYSYNEQFF.

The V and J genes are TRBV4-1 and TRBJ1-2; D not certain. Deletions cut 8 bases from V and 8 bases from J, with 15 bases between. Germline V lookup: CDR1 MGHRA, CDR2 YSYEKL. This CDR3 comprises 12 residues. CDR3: CASYSGGLGYTF. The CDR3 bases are TGCGCCAGCTACAGCGGAGGATTGGGCTACACCTTC.

The CDR3 spells CASSFFETPQEKLFF. The CDR3 DNA is TGTGCCAGCAGTTTCTTTGAGACACCGCAGGAAAAACTGTTTTTT. The chain joins TRBV28 to TRBJ1-4; D unclear. Germline lookup yields CDR1 MDHEN and CDR2 SYDVKM. CDR3 length equals 15 residues. The V and J ends lost 3 bases and 8 bases respectively, with 16 bases between them.

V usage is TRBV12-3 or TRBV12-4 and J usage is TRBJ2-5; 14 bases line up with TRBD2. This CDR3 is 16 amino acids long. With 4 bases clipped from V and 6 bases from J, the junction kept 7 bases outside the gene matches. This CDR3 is CASSSTGTSGGQTQYF. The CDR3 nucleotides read TGTGCCAGCAGTTCGACCGGGACTAGCGGGGGACAGACCCAGTACTTC.

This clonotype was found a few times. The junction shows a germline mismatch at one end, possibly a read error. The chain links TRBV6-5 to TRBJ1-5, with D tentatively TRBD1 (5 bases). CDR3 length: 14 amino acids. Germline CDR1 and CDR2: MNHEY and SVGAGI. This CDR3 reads CASAWGGSDQPQHF. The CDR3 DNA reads TGTGCCAGCGCCTGGGGCGGTAGCGATCAGCCCCAGCATTTT.

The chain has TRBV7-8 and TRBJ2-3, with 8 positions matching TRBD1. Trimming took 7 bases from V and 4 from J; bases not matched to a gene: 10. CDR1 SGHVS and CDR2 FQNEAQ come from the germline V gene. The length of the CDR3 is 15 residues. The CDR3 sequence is CASTKQGAIADTQYF. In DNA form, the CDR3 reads TGTGCCAGCACCAAGCAGGGGGCTATCGCAGATACGCAGTATTTT.